In its sample, the clone carrying this T cell receptor (beta chain) was seen a few times. Its antigen is as yet unknown. The PCR made use of 60 Vbeta and 13 Jbeta primers. The table came from immunoSEQ multiplex PCR; TCRdb's copy has only in-frame clones and leaves some out. Of some 140,000 clones detected, approximately 8.9% appear once; the ten largest clones hold roughly 6.4%. These data belong to a study of cytomegalovirus exposure and HLA in healthy donors. Study at large: In an early release, HLA-typed donors contributed some 88 million unique TCR sequences. Study-wide points: Exclusion as indistinguishable affected some V segments, including TRBV6-2 and TRBV6-3.

This CDR3 is 21 amino acids long. V shed 0 bases, J shed 7 bases, and the junction held 16 bases outside the gene matches. In germline, CDR1 is MGHRA, CDR2 YSYEKL. The sequence was obtained from a woman in her thirties or forties in good health and CMV-seropositive. The chain links TRBV4-1 to TRBJ2-1, with TRBD2 matching 15 bases. The source material was PBMCs. CDR3 bases: TGCGCCAGCAGCCAAGATCCCGGACTAGCGGGGGGGAGCCCCCCCTTGAATGAGCAGTTCTTC. It codes for CASSQDPGLAGGSPPLNEQFF.